This T cell receptor beta chain originates from a study of shared clonotypes between healthy human individuals. Study overall: Donors, aged 18 to 49, were a couple of women and a few men. Findings and limits, study-wide: The small donor group covered limited genetic and exposure diversity.

The table came from immunoSEQ multiplex PCR; TCRdb's copy has only in-frame clones and leaves some out. The sample lists 600,000 to 750,000 clones; approximately 75% were seen once. The CDR3 covers 17 residues. Germline trimming cut 0 bases from V and 5 bases from J; bases unmatched to any gene: 8. CDR1 and CDR2 (germline): SGHVS, FQNEAQ. Those who donated, Caucasian adults without exception, all lived in Nashville, Tennessee. This clone is a singleton in its sample. Its antigen is not known. This chain joins TRBV7-8 and TRBJ2-5, with 11 bases identical to TRBD2. The receptor was isolated from a woman aged 25 to 39 in good health. Sequenced: memory CD4+ T cells sorted from blood. Subset reported: CD45RA-negative fraction. In DNA, the CDR3 is TGTGCCAGCAGCTTAGCCCGAACTAGCGGGAGCGGCGAGACCCAGTACTTC. Protein sequence: CASSLARTSGSGETQYF. The whole variable domain, filled in from reference TRBV7-8 and TRBJ2-5, reads GAGVSQSPRYKVAKRGQDVALRCDPISGHVSLFWYQQALGQGPEFLTYFQNEAQLDKSGLPSDRFFAERPEGSVSTLKIQRTQQEDSAVYLCASSLARTSGSGETQYFGPGTRLLVL.